The 13 T cell receptor beta chains below were found in one sample sequenced in a study of human T cells and chemical hapten exposure. As for time point: patch test 1, 2 weeks after DPC sensitization. Treatment: therapeutic diphenylcyclopropenone sensitization with weekly scalp DPC. TCRdb re-called the RACE reads through MiXCR, storing one row per CDR3 protein. The table shows some 94,000 distinct CDR3 sequences, with approximately 13% occurring only once. The sequencing used whole blood, collected in connection with sensitization to the hapten diphenylcyclopropenone (DPC). These receptors all stem from a woman aged 40 to 50 with alopecia areata. Some clones in this sample may be carry-over from other donors' samples.

This clonotype is medium-sized in the sample. The V and J genes are TRBV28 and TRBJ2-3; D gene ambiguous. Trimming took 4 bases from V and 4 from J, leaving 6 bases between them. CDR3 size: 12 residues. CDR1 is MDHEN and CDR2 is SYDVKM in the germline V gene. The CDR3 region is CASSWYSDTQYF. The CDR3 DNA sequence: TGTGCCAGCAGTTGGTATTCAGATACGCAGTATTTT.

This clonotype appeared a few times. This sequence joins TRBV28 and TRBJ2-7; 9 bases are shared with TRBD2. The CDR3 extends over 15 amino acids. Germline loops: CDR1 MDHEN, CDR2 SYDVKM. The trim removed 5 bases at V and 3 bases at J, leaving 8 bases unmatched. The CDR3 region is CASSPPSGIFYEQYF. The CDR3 bases are TGTGCCAGCAGTCCTCCTAGCGGGATTTTCTACGAGCAGTACTTC.

This clonotype was observed at least ten times. V gene TRBV6-2 or TRBV6-3 combines with J gene TRBJ2-2; D gene ambiguous. V was clipped by 2 bases and J by 0 bases, with 10 bases between them. Germline CDR1 MNHEY, CDR2 SVGEGT. This CDR3 is built from 16 residues. The CDR3 region has the DNA TGTGCCAGCAGTTACATAATAGTATCGAACACCGGGGAGCTGTTTTTT. Translating gives CASSYIIVSNTGELFF.

The chain couples TRBV3-1 to TRBJ1-1; 7 nucleotides match TRBD1. The junction had 5 bases not matched to a gene; V was cut back by 8 bases and J by 5 bases. This CDR3 is 12 amino acids long. From germline, CDR1 is LGHDT and CDR2 YNNKEL (reference sequence). The CDR3 coding sequence is TGTGCCAGCGGGGAGGGGGCTACTGAAGCTTTCTTT. It yields the protein CASGEGATEAFF.

This sequence joins TRBV3-2 and TRBJ2-7. TRBV3-2 is tagged as a pseudogene. The CDR3 is 13 amino acids. CDR3: CASSHGSPYEQYF. The DNA of the CDR3 is TGTGCCAGCAGCCACGGCAGCCCCTACGAGCAGTACTTC.

This chain uses TRBV9 with TRBJ2-5; D is uncertain. This CDR3 contains 14 residues. Germline-derived CDR1 and CDR2 are SGDLS and YYNGEE. Trimming took 0 bases from V and 8 from J, leaving 14 bases between them. CDR3 in amino acids: CASSVGSSLDTQYF. CDR3 DNA: TGTGCCAGCAGCGTAGGGAGCAGCCTAGATACCCAGTACTTC.

This clonotype was observed a handful of times. This chain uses TRBV2 with TRBJ2-3; tentatively, D is TRBD1 (6 bases). From germline, CDR1 is SNHLY and CDR2 FYNNEI. This CDR3 region has 19 residues. Trimming removed 6 bases from V and 0 bases from J, with 25 bases in between. The CDR3 bases are TGTGCCAGCAGGCCCTATCGACAGGCCACCCCCACTAGCACAGATACGCAGTATTTT. It encodes CASRPYRQATPTSTDTQYF.

The genes are TRBV29-1 and TRBJ2-7; D might be TRBD1 or TRBD2, each matching 5 bases. Trimming stripped 1 base from V and 2 bases from J, with 6 bases between. Germline V gene sequence: CDR1 SQVTM, CDR2 ANQGSEA. This CDR3 comprises 12 residues. This chain's CDR3 is CSVEGGPYEQYF. CDR3 coding DNA: TGCAGCGTTGAAGGGGGACCCTACGAGCAGTACTTC.

This clonotype was seen at least ten times. The chain employs TRBV12-3 or TRBV12-4 and TRBJ2-1; 8 bases match TRBD2. Trimming took 4 bases from V and 7 from J; bases not matched to a gene: 9. This CDR3 comprises 15 residues. The CDR3 sequence: CASSSSGSRLNEQFF. DNA for the CDR3: TGTGCCAGCAGTTCCAGCGGGAGCCGTTTAAATGAGCAGTTCTTC.

Many counts were recorded for this clonotype. The chain recombines TRBV7-9 with TRBJ1-2, with 9 bases fitting TRBD1. The CDR3 totals 14 residues. V shed 2 bases and J 9 bases; nucleotides not matched to a gene: 7. The germline V gene has CDR1 SEHNR and CDR2 FQNEAQ (reference sequence). CDR3 coding DNA: TGTGCCAGCAGCTTAAACGCTGGACAGGGGCGCTACACCTTC. Its translation is CASSLNAGQGRYTF.

This clonotype came up a few times. The chain links TRBV28 to TRBJ2-2; 9 nucleotides line up with TRBD1. V trimming: 7 bases; J trimming: 7 bases; junction bases outside the gene matches: 19. The CDR3 consists of 18 residues. Germline loops: CDR1 MDHEN, CDR2 SYDVKM. CDR3 protein: CASTSPAGQGLVGGELFF. The CDR3 DNA reads as TGTGCCAGCACCTCGCCAGCGGGACAGGGATTAGTGGGCGGGGAGCTGTTTTTT.

In its sample, this clonotype was seen a few times. The chain uses TRBV7-6 and TRBJ2-1, with a tentative D call TRBD1 (6 bases). The germline V gene has CDR1 SGHVS and CDR2 FNYEAQ. V was cut by 2 bases and J by 7 bases, with 9 bases left in between. This CDR3 is built from 13 residues. The CDR3 DNA reads as TGTGCCAGCAGCTTATTTAGGGGGAATGAGCAGTTCTTC. Translated, it gives CASSLFRGNEQFF.

The chain carries TRBV3-1 and TRBJ2-2; D not resolved. Germline V gene lookup returns CDR1 LGHDT and CDR2 YNNKEL (reference sequence). This CDR3 has 18 residues. Deletions cut 0 bases from V and 6 bases from J, with 20 bases between. In DNA form, the CDR3 reads TGTGCCAGCAGCCAAGATCTCGAGAGCTTAGCTGTTTCCGGGGAGCTGTTTTTT. It codes for CASSQDLESLAVSGELFF.